Shown below are 20 T cell receptor beta chains from a single sample sequenced in a study of glioma-infiltrating T cells (dated by TCRdb to the mid-2010s). Sequencer: Illumina MiSeq. TCR alpha and beta CDR3 regions were amplified with the iRepertoire nested amplicon-rescue multiplex PCR (arm-PCR) platform from RNA. TCRdb reanalyzed the raw reads on its own, using fastp at Q25 for trimming and MiXCR for clone calling, and kept in-frame beta chains. CDR3 protein sequences are deduplicated, and each keeps its most common genes and DNA. A total of fewer than 500,000 distinct CDR3 sequences appear in this sample, around 45% of them only once. Around 12% of the sample belongs to the ten largest clones. The sample consisted of glioma tissue, nonneoplastic brain tissue, or PBMCs (not recorded which). The receptors here all came from a human donor with low-grade glioma or glioblastoma, undergoing nonglioma brain surgery, or in good health (not recorded which).

This clonotype has a handful of counts. The chain combines TRBV24-1 with TRBJ2-1; D unclear. Looked up from germline, CDR1 is KGHDR and CDR2 is SFDVKD. Trimming removed 3 bases at V and 8 bases at J, with 19 bases between. This CDR3 spans 16 amino acids. The CDR3 spells CATSDPGFQAGDEQFF. CDR3 DNA sequence: TGTGCCACCAGTGATCCCGGGTTCCAAGCAGGCGATGAGCAGTTCTTC.

Only one count was recorded for this clonotype. Being one base from a much bigger clone, this may be a read error. The V gene is TRBV7-9, the J gene TRBJ1-5, with TRBD1 matching over 7 bases. J gave up 5 bases and V 6 bases, and 10 bases lay outside the gene matches. This CDR3 is built from 15 residues. Per the germline V gene, CDR1 is SEHNR and CDR2 is FQNEAQ (reference sequence). CDR3 residues: CASSFRQGFHQPQHF. CDR3 sequence (DNA): TGTGCCAGCAGTTTTCGACAGGGTTTCCATCAGCCCCAGCATTTT.

A note on this clonotype: Possible read error: a much larger clone is one base away. The rearrangement links TRBV28 to TRBJ1-1, with D unclear. The CDR3 has 16 residues. V lost 3 bases, J lost 3 bases, and 17 bases lay in between. Germline V gene lookup returns CDR1 MDHEN and CDR2 SYDVKM. The CDR3 DNA reads as TGTGCCAGCAGTTTCGCTCGCGGGAAGGCGGACACTGAAGCTTTCTTT. Its protein product is CASSFARGKADTEAFF. The complete variable domain, with remaining parts taken from reference TRBV28 and TRBJ1-1, reads DVKVTQSSRYLVKRTGEKVFLECVQDMDHENMFWYRQDPGLGLRLIYFSYDVKMKEKGDIPEGYSVSREKKERFSLILESASTNQTSMYLCASSFARGKADTEAFFGQGTRLTVV.

In its sample, this clonotype was seen many times. The chain uses TRBV6-2 or TRBV6-3 and TRBJ1-5; D unresolved. The CDR3 is 14 amino acids. Trimming stripped 2 bases from V and 9 bases from J, with 14 bases between. CDR1 and CDR2 from the germline V gene are MNHEY and SVGEGT. The CDR3 coding sequence is TGTGCCAGCAGTTACAACCTGGGAGGATGGCCCCAGCATTTT. Translation: CASSYNLGGWPQHF.

The rearrangement joins TRBV29-1 to TRBJ1-2; a weak D match, TRBD1 (6 bases). The germline CDR1 and CDR2 sequences are SQVTM and ANQGSEA. The CDR3 extends over 14 amino acids. Trimming left V 6 bases short and J 3 bases short, with 17 bases between. CDR3: CSVLITGWDYGYTF. The CDR3 DNA sequence: TGCAGCGTCCTCATTACAGGGTGGGACTATGGCTACACCTTC.

Turning to this clonotype: A read error may explain this, as a much larger clone is one base away. The gene calls are TRBV6-1 and TRBJ2-2, with 8 bases identical to TRBD1. Germline assignment: CDR1 MNHNS and CDR2 SASEGT. CDR3 size: 15 residues. V trimming: 6 bases; J trimming: 1 base; junction bases outside the gene matches: 4. The CDR3 nucleotides read TGTGCCAGCAGAAGACAGGGGTGGAACACCGGGGAGCTGTTTTTT. It specifies CASRRQGWNTGELFF.

The chain carries TRBV25-1 and TRBJ2-1; the D gene is possibly TRBD1 (5 bases). The CDR3 extends over 16 amino acids. The germline CDR1 and CDR2 sequences are MGHDK and SYGVNS. Trimming pared 7 bases from V and 8 bases from J, leaving 24 bases between. The CDR3: CASMALGHGNFHEQFF. The CDR3 DNA sequence: TGTGCCAGCATGGCTCTCGGACATGGAAATTTCCATGAGCAGTTCTTC.

Notes on this clonotype: Just one base apart from a much larger clone, this may be a read error. This chain connects TRBV28 to TRBJ2-3; D is possibly TRBD2 (6 bases). CDR1 and CDR2 (germline): MDHEN, SYDVKM. Trimming removed 5 bases from V and 4 bases from J, with 19 bases in between. CDR3 length: 16 residues. The CDR3 here is CASSDPAEGEADTQYF. CDR3 in DNA: TGTGCCAGCAGTGACCCAGCGGAAGGGGAGGCAGATACGCAGTATTTT.

This clonotype was recorded at least ten times. The gene calls are TRBV6-1 and TRBJ2-7, with a tentative D call TRBD1 (6 bases). With 3 bases removed from V and 4 bases from J, the gap between germline ends came to 13 bases. This CDR3 is 14 amino acids long. Per the germline V gene, CDR1 is MNHNS and CDR2 is SASEGT. CDR3 residues: CASSDRGGGYEQYF. Here the CDR3 DNA reads TGTGCCAGCAGTGACAGGGGTGGAGGTTACGAGCAGTACTTC.

For this clonotype: A much larger clone is a single base away; this may be a read error. This rearrangement joins TRBV6-1 to TRBJ2-1; the D is unclear. Trimming took off 5 bases at V and 4 bases at J, with 12 bases between the two ends. The CDR3 spans 14 residues. Germline V gene lookup returns CDR1 MNHNS and CDR2 SASEGT. The CDR3 spells CASSTTNGYNEQFF. CDR3 sequence (DNA): TGTGCCAGCAGTACCACTAACGGATACAATGAGCAGTTCTTC.

In regard to this clonotype: This may come from a read error, since a much larger clone is one base off. V gene TRBV28 combines with J gene TRBJ2-3, with 8 bases aligning to TRBD1. This CDR3 comprises 13 residues. In germline, CDR1 is MDHEN, CDR2 SYDVKM. V was clipped by 9 bases and J by 5 bases; unmatched bases: 7. CDR3 sequence reads: CASSRTGRDTQYF. CDR3 nucleotides: TGTGCCAGTAGTAGGACAGGGCGAGATACGCAGTATTTT.

At least ten counts were recorded for this clonotype. This rearrangement joins TRBV20-1 to TRBJ2-3; no firm D call. The length of the CDR3 is 13 residues. Trimming stripped 6 bases from V and 3 bases from J, with 13 bases between. Per germline, CDR1 DFQATT and CDR2 SNEGSKA (reference sequence). The CDR3 here is CSARGPGTDTQYF. The CDR3 DNA follows: TGCAGTGCCCGTGGTCCTGGGACAGATACGCAGTATTTT.

This clonotype appeared a single time. The chain recombines TRBV20-1 with TRBJ2-1; D is unclear. Between the trimmed V and J ends, which lost 6 bases and 6 bases, there was a span of 15 bases. The CDR3 contains 13 residues. Germline CDR1 is DFQATT and CDR2 is SNEGSKA (reference sequence). CDR3 DNA sequence: TGCAGTGCCGATGGCTTGTGGGTCAATGAGCAGTTCTTC. Translated: CSADGLWVNEQFF.

Concerning this clonotype: A much larger clone differs from this one at a single base, so this may be a read error. The chain links TRBV27 to TRBJ2-7; TRBD1 matches 7 bases. Germline values: CDR1 MNHEY, CDR2 SMNVEV (reference sequence). CDR3 size: 13 residues. CDR3 amino acids: CASGFLTGYEQYF. The CDR3 bases are TGTGCCAGCGGTTTCCTGACAGGGTACGAGCAGTACTTC.

The chain joins TRBV28 to TRBJ2-7; TRBD2 might be the D (6 bases). Trimming took off 5 bases at V and 7 bases at J, with 21 bases between the two ends. Germline assignment: CDR1 MDHEN and CDR2 SYDVKM. The CDR3 length is 15 residues. The CDR3 protein is CASSPRDWLLPEQYF. The CDR3 DNA is TGTGCCAGCAGTCCCCGGGACTGGCTTCTTCCGGAGCAGTACTTC.

This rearrangement joins TRBV20-1 to TRBJ2-5, with 9 positions matching TRBD2. CDR1 is DFQATT, CDR2 SNEGSKA, per germline (reference sequence). The trim removed 5 bases at V and 2 bases at J, leaving 6 bases unmatched. The CDR3 spans 14 residues. CDR3 DNA sequence: TGCAGTGCTCTACCTCTAGCGGGACAAGAGACCCAGTACTTC. Amino acids: CSALPLAGQETQYF.

The chain links TRBV7-8 to TRBJ2-3, with 15 bases fitting TRBD2. CDR1 is SGHVS and CDR2 is FQNEAQ in the germline V gene. The CDR3 loop spans 17 amino acids. V gave up 5 bases and J gave up 6 bases; unmatched junction bases: 9. CDR3 nucleotide sequence: TGTGCCAGCAGCGCTAGAGGACTAGCGGGAGGGATGGATACGCAGTATTTT. Residues: CASSARGLAGGMDTQYF.

This clonotype was seen only a few times. V and J are TRBV5-1 and TRBJ1-5, with TRBD1 matching over 7 bases. The CDR3 sequence is 14 residues long. The V and J ends lost 4 bases and 5 bases, in that order; junction bases with no gene match: 6. Germline V lookup: CDR1 SGHRS, CDR2 YFSETQ. CDR3 sequence: CASSETGVYQPQHF. The CDR3 nucleotides read TGCGCCAGCAGCGAAACAGGGGTTTATCAGCCCCAGCATTTT.

The chain links TRBV7-8 to TRBJ2-4; 7 nucleotides line up with TRBD1. The germline gives CDR1 SGHVS, CDR2 FQNEAQ. The CDR3 is made up of 16 amino acids. With V trimmed by 1 base and J by 0 bases, 3 bases remained unmatched. Written as DNA, the CDR3 is TGTGCCAGCAGCTTAGACAGGGGCCTAGCCAAAAACATTCAGTACTTC. It codes for CASSLDRGLAKNIQYF.

This clonotype was observed once. The V and J genes are TRBV10-3 and TRBJ1-2, with TRBD1 as a possible D gene (5 bases). Trimming stripped 0 bases from V and 9 bases from J, with 8 bases between. The CDR3 runs 12 residues. Germline CDR1 and CDR2: ENHRY and SYGVKD. CDR3 protein: CAISESGGSYTF. The CDR3 bases are TGTGCCATCAGTGAGTCGGGGGGAAGCTACACCTTC.